This entry is about one T cell receptor beta chain. These data originate in a study of PD-1 blockade in classical Hodgkin lymphoma. Time point described: cycle 4 day 1 (C4D1), after more than 5 weeks of nivolumab. Exposure to brentuximab vedotin varied, and each patient had relapsed following autologous stem cell transplantation. Libraries were prepared by immunoSEQ multiplex PCR; TCRdb keeps only in-frame clonotypes and omits some of them. The sample has about 21,000 clones, 85% to 90% seen once; the top ten hold about 14%. Germline lookup yields CDR1 LNHDA and CDR2 SQIVND (reference sequence). With 10 bases removed from V and 1 base from J, the gap between germline ends came to 13 bases. This CDR3 comprises 14 residues.

Here the sequenced sample was peripheral blood mononuclear cells (PBMCs), taken before the fourth cycle of nivolumab. This rearrangement joins TRBV19 to TRBJ2-2; no clear D. This TCR derives from a human donor with classical Hodgkin lymphoma. This chain's CDR3 is CATPRDMNTGELFF. The CDR3, as DNA: TGTGCCACACCCCGAGACATGAACACCGGGGAGCTGTTTTTT.